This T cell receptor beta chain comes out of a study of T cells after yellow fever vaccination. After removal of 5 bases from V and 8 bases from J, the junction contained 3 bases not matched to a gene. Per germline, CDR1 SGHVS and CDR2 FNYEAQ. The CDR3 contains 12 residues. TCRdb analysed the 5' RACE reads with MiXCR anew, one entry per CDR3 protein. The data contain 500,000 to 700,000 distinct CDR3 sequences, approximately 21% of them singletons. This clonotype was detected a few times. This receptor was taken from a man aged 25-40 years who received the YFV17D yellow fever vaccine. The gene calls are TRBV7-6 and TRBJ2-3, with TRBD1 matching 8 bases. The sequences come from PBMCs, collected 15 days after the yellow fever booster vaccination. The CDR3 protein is CASSDRGRTQYF. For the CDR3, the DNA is TGTGCCAGCAGCGACAGGGGCCGTACGCAGTATTTT.